These 13 T cell receptor beta chains share one sample of origin, sequenced in a study of T-cell memory formation after mild COVID-19. TCRdb analysed the 5' RACE reads with MiXCR anew, one entry per CDR3 protein. Of approximately 46,000 distinct CDR3 sequences in the sample, approximately 7% are singletons; the top ten hold roughly 0.79%. Sequencing was carried out using PBMCs or a T cell subset sorted from them (not recorded which). Receptors originate from an adult who had mild COVID-19 (a few samples of this study predate the infection). Cell type and time point are not known.

This rearrangement joins TRBV5-1 to TRBJ2-5; 9 bases are a match to TRBD1. The CDR3 is 16 residues long. CDR1 is SGHRS and CDR2 is YFSETQ in the germline V gene. After removal of 0 bases from V and 5 bases from J, the junction contained 8 bases not matched to a gene. In nucleotides, the CDR3 is TGCGCCAGCAGCTTGGTGGCGGGACAGGGCGGGGAGACCCAGTACTTC. This gives the protein CASSLVAGQGGETQYF.

This clonotype showed up many times. This rearrangement joins TRBV5-1 to TRBJ1-1, with D unresolved. The CDR3 extends over 13 amino acids. Per germline, CDR1 SGHRS and CDR2 YFSETQ. V was clipped by 3 bases and J by 2 bases, with 8 bases between them. The DNA for the CDR3 is TGCGCCAGCAGCTCGCGGTTAAACACTGAAGCTTTCTTT. It encodes CASSSRLNTEAFF.

This clonotype was counted at least ten times. The genes are TRBV29-1 and TRBJ2-1; D might be TRBD2 (6 bases). V lost 5 bases and J lost 9, with 17 bases in between. The CDR3 totals 13 residues. The germline CDR1 and CDR2 sequences are SQVTM and ANQGSEA. The CDR3 sequence: CSVYLGRGIEQFF. The CDR3 region has the DNA TGCAGCGTTTATCTAGGGCGGGGCATTGAGCAGTTCTTC.

This clonotype was counted many times. This sequence joins TRBV7-9 and TRBJ2-7; D ambiguous. CDR1 is SEHNR, CDR2 FQNEAQ, per germline (reference sequence). V gave up 1 base and J gave up 4 bases, with 5 bases separating them. This CDR3 comprises 12 residues. DNA for the CDR3: TGTGCCAGCAGCTTAGTGGGGTACGAGCAGTACTTC. It is translated as CASSLVGYEQYF. The whole variable domain, filled in from reference TRBV7-9 and TRBJ2-7, reads DTGVSQNPRHKITKRGQNVTFRCDPISEHNRLYWYRQTLGQGPEFLTYFQNEAQLEKSRLLSDRFSAERPKGSFSTLEIQRTEQGDSAMYLCASSLVGYEQYFGPGTRLTVT.

This clonotype showed up just a few times. This chain uses TRBV20-1 with TRBJ1-2; D gene unclear. The germline gives CDR1 DFQATT, CDR2 SNEGSKA (reference sequence). The CDR3 spans 10 residues. V lost 0 bases to trimming and J lost 8 bases, with 4 bases between them. CDR3 DNA sequence: TGCAGTGCTAGAGAAGAAGGCTACACCTTC. It specifies CSAREEGYTF.

This clonotype was observed at least ten times. This chain uses TRBV6-5 with TRBJ2-2, with D possibly matching TRBD2 (6 bases). CDR3 size: 13 residues. In germline, CDR1 is MNHEY, CDR2 SVGAGI. V lost 6 bases and J lost 7, with 12 bases in between. The CDR3 reads CASRGGGGGELFF. DNA for the CDR3: TGTGCCAGCAGGGGGGGAGGCGGCGGGGAGCTGTTTTTT.

This clonotype was found many times. The chain carries TRBV9 and TRBJ2-1, with TRBD2 matching over 11 bases. The trim removed 1 base at V and 7 bases at J, leaving 4 bases unmatched. The CDR3 has 15 amino acids. Germline assignment: CDR1 SGDLS and CDR2 YYNGEE. The CDR3 DNA follows: TGTGCCAGCAGCGTATCGACTAGCGGGAAAAATGAGCAGTTCTTC. Translating it yields CASSVSTSGKNEQFF.

The V and J genes are TRBV19 and TRBJ2-1; 7 bases are a match to TRBD2. This CDR3 has 15 residues. The V gene end was trimmed by 7 bases and the J gene end by 5 bases; junction bases not matched to a gene: 11. CDR1 and CDR2 from the germline V gene are LNHDA and SQIVND (reference sequence). The CDR3 nucleotides read TGTGCCAGTATGAATAGGGCGGGAGATCACAATGAGCAGTTCTTC. It encodes CASMNRAGDHNEQFF. Full variable domain (outside the CDR3, taken from reference TRBV19 and TRBJ2-1): DGGITQSPKYLFRKEGQNVTLSCEQNLNHDAMYWYRQDPGQGLRLIYYSQIVNDFQKGDIAEGYSVSREKKESFPLTVTSAQKNPTAFYLCASMNRAGDHNEQFFGPGTRLTVL.

This clonotype was counted many times. The V gene is TRBV7-3, the J gene TRBJ2-3; the match to TRBD1 covers 9 bases. This CDR3 spans 16 amino acids. V was clipped by 8 bases and J by 3 bases; unmatched bases: 12. The germline gives CDR1 SGHTA, CDR2 FQGTGA. Here the CDR3 DNA reads TGTGCCAGCCGACCAGACAGGGGGAGGGCGACAGATACGCAGTATTTT. Its protein is CASRPDRGRATDTQYF.

This clonotype was found many times. DNA of the CDR3: TGCAGCACACGACCCGCTAGCGCTGAGACCCAGTACTTC. Its translation is CSTRPASAETQYF. The genes are TRBV29-1 and TRBJ2-5, with D maybe TRBD2 (6 bases). V was pared by 8 bases and J by 5 bases, with 18 bases between. This CDR3 is built from 13 residues. Germline loops: CDR1 SQVTM, CDR2 ANQGSEA.

The V and J genes are TRBV18 and TRBJ2-1, with TRBD2 as a possible D gene (5 bases). This CDR3 region has 14 residues. Germline V lookup: CDR1 KGHSH, CDR2 LQKENI. Trimming removed 8 bases at V and 7 bases at J, with 18 bases between. CDR3 loop: CASANSVSGNEQFF. CDR3 DNA sequence: TGTGCCAGCGCGAACAGCGTCTCGGGGAATGAGCAGTTCTTC.

This clonotype was recorded at least ten times. The chain employs TRBV5-1 and TRBJ2-2; a possible D gene is TRBD1 (5 bases). The CDR3 is 18 residues long. Germline CDR1 reads SGHRS; CDR2 reads YFSETQ. Trimming left V 1 base short and J 6 bases short, with 22 bases between. CDR3 nucleotides: TGCGCCAGCAGCTTGCTGAATGTGGAGACAGTTCGTGCCGGGGAGCTGTTTTTT. Amino acid sequence: CASSLLNVETVRAGELFF.

In this sample, this clonotype turned up a few times. The V and J genes are TRBV29-1 and TRBJ1-5, with TRBD1 matching 10 bases. Trimming removed 6 bases from V and 6 bases from J; junction bases left unmatched: 5. The germline CDR1 and CDR2 sequences are SQVTM and ANQGSEA. The CDR3 runs 13 residues. The CDR3 region is CSVGTGVGQPQHF. In DNA, the CDR3 is TGCAGCGTAGGGACAGGGGTTGGTCAGCCCCAGCATTTT.